This TCR beta chain emerged from a study of blood T cell repertoires in COVID-19. About the study: T cells, B-cell-depleted T cells, or PBMCs provided the cDNA or gDNA that served as material.

V lost 4 bases and J 0 bases, leaving 26 bases between the germline ends. The CDR3 has 20 residues. The germline gives CDR1 MGHRA, CDR2 YSYEKL. Profiled with immunoSEQ multiplex PCR; TCRdb holds only in-frame clones, not every one. Among roughly 500,000 clones listed, less than 90% were seen once. V is TRBV4-1 and J is TRBJ2-3, with a tentative D call TRBD1 (7 bases). The receptor was isolated from a woman aged 55-69 years who had recovered from COVID-19. Source material: PBMCs or T cells enriched from blood (not recorded which). CDR3 region: CASSRKPDRVRGTSTDTQYF. In DNA form, the CDR3 reads TGCGCCAGCAGCCGAAAACCTGACAGGGTCCGAGGGACTAGCACAGATACGCAGTATTTT.